This entry is about one T cell receptor (beta chain). The table lists this clonotype with many counts. Its antigen is unknown. No per-base quality is available; no much larger clone lies one base away. The source of the sample is a study of early T cells in non-severe SARS-CoV-2 infection (dated by TCRdb to the early 2020s). Background on the whole study: TCR sequencing used bulk RNA from unsorted whole blood, so alpha and beta chains could not be paired.

General study outcomes and caveats: VDJdb matching was skewed toward anti-spike CD8 responses and likely underestimated virus-specific expansions, missing private and CD4 specificities.

From V the trimming removes 6 bases and from J it removes 2 bases, while the gene matches leave 4 bases of the junction unaccounted for. The CDR3 starts with the cysteine, ends with the phenylalanine, and has 14 residues. Solely the CDR3 DNA is kept, with 42 bases framed from the first base. CDR1 and CDR2 were assigned from the germline V gene as LGHNT and FRNRAP. Libraries were made using 5' RACE. The sequencer listed for this sample is NextSeq 500. The TCR library protocol attached unique molecular identifiers to individual cDNA molecules to correct for sequencing error and PCR bias. TCR alpha and beta chains were both sequenced, and the abundances of alpha and beta sequences in each sample were closely correlated with each other. In the source study's methods: Decombinator V4 was used to perform V gene, J gene and CDR3 annotation of TCR sequences. TCRs were defined as expanded if a significant change between any two time points was detected under a Poisson model with p below 0.0001. TCR abundances were normalised to the total number of TCRs sequenced in each sample and reported as counts per million. MAIT TCRs were defined by TRAV1-2 paired with TRAJ12, TRAJ20 or TRAJ33, and iNKT TCRs by TRAV10 paired with TRAJ18. A search of VDJdb, accessed on 1 November 2021, was run for TCRs annotated to CMV, EBV and SARS-CoV-2, with TCRs annotated for multiple antigens excluded. TCRdb reran the public reads through fastp at Q25 and MiXCR, keeping productive beta chains. Rows are unified per CDR3 protein, each entry keeping the most common DNA and genes. The V and J calls reflect TCRdb's pipeline rather than the authors' work. In this sample the table shows around 55,000 distinct CDR3 sequences, around 12% of which occur a single time. About 4% of the sample rests with the top ten.

The study was a case-control design nested within a healthcare worker cohort in London, UK, with weekly nasopharyngeal swab PCR tests and blood sampling. Healthcare workers were enrolled in the week of the UK lockdown, from 23 to 31 March 2020, and were followed every week for up to roughly 15 weeks. Input material: whole blood. The receptor was derived from an adult who was a healthcare worker with PCR-confirmed SARS-CoV-2 infection or an uninfected control (not recorded which). This chain joins TRBV12-5 to TRBJ2-1; TRBD1 agrees with 7 junctional bases. Here the CDR3 is given as CASGRDSPYNEQFF. In nucleotide form, the sequence is TGTGCTAGTGGCCGGGACAGCCCCTACAATGAGCAGTTCTTC.